A single sample gave rise to the 30 T cell receptor beta chains below, sequenced in a study of shared clonotypes between healthy human individuals. TCRdb keeps only in-frame clones here, not all; method: immunoSEQ multiplex PCR. The profile shows about 2.1 million clones, 85% to 95% of them singletons. It was CD45RO-negative cells, positively selected for CCR7, that made up naive CD8 cells, with terminally differentiated effector memory CD45RA+ cells excluded. The sequenced sample consisted of naive CD8+ T cells from PBMCs. Every receptor here comes from a young man in good health. Some clones in this sample may be carry-over from other donors' samples.

The chain recombines TRBV27 with TRBJ2-1; 8 bases are shared with TRBD2. CDR1 and CDR2 (germline): MNHEY, SMNVEV (reference sequence). The CDR3 consists of 14 residues. The V gene end was trimmed by 8 bases and the J gene end by 4 bases; junction bases not matched to a gene: 7. The CDR3 DNA reads TGTGCCAGCTACCCAGCGGGAGCTTACAATGAGCAGTTCTTC. Protein sequence: CASYPAGAYNEQFF.

V gene TRBV27 combines with J gene TRBJ2-7; unclear D gene. The CDR3 is made up of 12 amino acids. V gave up 6 bases and J gave up 6 bases, with 12 bases separating them. CDR1 MNHEY and CDR2 SMNVEV come from the germline V gene (reference sequence). The CDR3 coding sequence is TGTGCCAGCAGCCCCTCGTATCGCGAGCAGTACTTC. Translated: CASSPSYREQYF.

This clone was observed a single time. The sample contains more than one DNA sequence encoding this CDR3. The chain is built from TRBV27 and TRBJ2-1; 7 positions match TRBD1. The germline gives CDR1 MNHEY, CDR2 SMNVEV (reference sequence). The CDR3 loop spans 13 amino acids. V trimming: 3 bases; J trimming: 5 bases; junction bases outside the gene matches: 1. The CDR3 nucleotides read TGTGCCAGCAGTTTCGGGACAGACAATGAGCAGTTCTTC. Its translation is CASSFGTDNEQFF.

CDR3: CASSPRLAGGYNEQFF. Here the CDR3 DNA reads TGTGCCAGCAGCCCCCGACTAGCGGGAGGGTACAATGAGCAGTTCTTC. This chain links TRBV11-3 with TRBJ2-1; 14 nucleotides line up with TRBD2. After removal of 5 bases from V and 4 bases from J, the junction contained 4 bases not matched to a gene. CDR3 length: 16 amino acids. Germline V gene lookup returns CDR1 SGHNT and CDR2 YENEEA.

V gene TRBV7-9 combines with J gene TRBJ2-7; tentatively, D is TRBD1 (6 bases). Germline CDR1 SEHNR, CDR2 FQNEAQ (reference sequence). The CDR3 is 17 amino acids. V was cut by 0 bases and J by 3 bases, with 18 bases left in between. Here the CDR3 DNA reads TGTGCCAGCAGCTTAGCGCTCCGACAGGCAACAGGCTACGAGCAGTACTTC. Protein sequence: CASSLALRQATGYEQYF.

V gene TRBV27 combines with J gene TRBJ2-7; 8 bases match TRBD2. V lost 6 bases and J lost 1; bases outside the gene matches: 17. CDR3 size: 18 residues. In germline, CDR1 is MNHEY, CDR2 SMNVEV (reference sequence). The CDR3 nucleotides read TGTGCCAGCAGGCGAGCGGGAGTGGGCTACGGGCCTTCCTACGAGCAGTACTTC. It encodes CASRRAGVGYGPSYEQYF.

A word on this clone: The sample carries other DNA sequences with the same CDR3. V and J are TRBV9 and TRBJ2-5; perhaps TRBD1 as D (6 bases). This CDR3 is 13 amino acids long. Germline V gives CDR1 SGDLS, CDR2 YYNGEE. The V end lost 4 bases, the J end lost 5 bases, and 12 bases lay between the germline ends. For the CDR3, the DNA is TGTGCCAGCAGCCTAAGAACAGGGGAGACCCAGTACTTC. This encodes CASSLRTGETQYF.

The chain uses TRBV15 and TRBJ1-4, with D unclear. Germline CDR1 and CDR2: LNHNV and YYDKDF (reference sequence). The length of the CDR3 is 14 residues. Trimming removed 0 bases from V and 12 bases from J, with 14 bases in between. CDR3 sequence: CATSRDGRTAELFF. Here the CDR3 DNA reads TGTGCCACCAGCAGAGATGGGAGGACTGCGGAACTGTTTTTT.

The chain combines TRBV7-9 with TRBJ2-1; D is ambiguous. V dropped 4 bases and J dropped 5 bases, with 9 bases sitting between them. The CDR3 covers 13 residues. Germline V gene sequence: CDR1 SEHNR, CDR2 FQNEAQ (reference sequence). CDR3 sequence: CASSSLPNNEQFF. CDR3 coding DNA: TGTGCCAGCAGCTCGCTCCCCAACAATGAGCAGTTCTTC.

CDR3 nucleotides: TGTGCCAGCAGTTTAGGCCACATCAGCTACGAGCAGTACTTC. Its protein is CASSLGHISYEQYF. J is TRBJ2-7 and V is TRBV28; no firm D call. Germline V gives CDR1 MDHEN, CDR2 SYDVKM. The CDR3 covers 14 residues. The V gene lost 2 bases and the J gene lost 3 bases, with 11 bases spanning the gap.

Comment on this clone: Different DNA sequences within this sample yield the same CDR3. The DNA for the CDR3 is TGTGCCAGCAGCGCTGGACAGGGCCTCTCCTACGAGCAGTACTTC. Its translation is CASSAGQGLSYEQYF. V usage is TRBV9 and J usage is TRBJ2-7, with 8 bases lining up with TRBD1. V was pared by 3 bases and J by 0 bases, with 5 bases of the junction left unmatched. Germline values: CDR1 SGDLS, CDR2 YYNGEE. This CDR3 is 15 amino acids long.

The CDR3, as DNA: TGTGCCAGTAGTATTGTCCAGGGAACCTACAATGAGCAGTTCTTC. Its protein is CASSIVQGTYNEQFF. The gene calls are TRBV19 and TRBJ2-1; TRBD1 might be the D (5 bases). Germline assignment: CDR1 LNHDA and CDR2 SQIVND (reference sequence). CDR3 length equals 15 residues. V shed 3 bases and J shed 2 bases, with 11 bases lying between them.

The table lists this clone with a few counts. The chain carries TRBV19 and TRBJ1-5; D is possibly TRBD1 (6 bases). V lost 7 bases and J lost 12, with 13 bases in between. CDR3 length: 11 amino acids. Looked up from germline, CDR1 is LNHDA and CDR2 is SQIVND (reference sequence). The CDR3 loop is CASNRRGIQHF. The CDR3 DNA reads TGTGCCAGTAACAGAAGGGGGATCCAGCATTTT.

Points on this clone: Other DNA sequences in the sample encode the same CDR3. The chain is built from TRBV28 and TRBJ1-1; D is uncertain. There are 14 residues in the CDR3. Trimming took off 2 bases at V and 0 bases at J, with 7 bases between the two ends. Germline V gene sequence: CDR1 MDHEN, CDR2 SYDVKM. The CDR3 here is CASSLRVLNTEAFF. In DNA, the CDR3 is TGTGCCAGCAGTTTACGGGTTTTGAACACTGAAGCTTTCTTT. Full variable domain (remainder filled in from reference TRBV28 and TRBJ1-1): DVKVTQSSRYLVKRTGEKVFLECVQDMDHENMFWYRQDPGLGLRLIYFSYDVKMKEKGDIPEGYSVSREKKERFSLILESASTNQTSMYLCASSLRVLNTEAFFGQGTRLTVV.

CDR3 amino acids: CATAAVAGGFTGELFF. The CDR3 DNA reads TGTGCCACCGCGGCAGTAGCGGGAGGGTTCACCGGGGAGCTGTTTTTT. This chain uses TRBV7-8 with TRBJ2-2; 11 bases map to TRBD2. V was clipped by 10 bases and J by 4 bases; unmatched bases: 11. CDR1 is SGHVS, CDR2 FQNEAQ, per germline. This CDR3 comprises 16 residues.

The V gene is TRBV19, the J gene TRBJ1-5; D is uncertain. Germline CDR1 and CDR2: LNHDA and SQIVND (reference sequence). Trimming removed 0 bases from V and 0 bases from J, with 12 bases in between. The CDR3 runs 17 residues. The CDR3 bases are TGTGCCAGTAGTATAGATCTGCGGACTGCTAGCAATCAGCCCCAGCATTTT. Protein: CASSIDLRTASNQPQHF.

This clone was counted a single time. The rearrangement joins TRBV29-1 to TRBJ2-5; D perhaps matches TRBD2 (7 bases). The DNA end is a closer match to TRBJ2-7, so the J assignment may be wrong. This CDR3 has 13 residues. The germline V gene has CDR1 SQVTM and CDR2 ANQGSEA. For the CDR3, the DNA is TGCAGCGTTGCCGGGGGGCGGTTGTACGAGCAGTACTTC. The encoded protein is CSVAGGRLYEQYF.

V is TRBV11-2 and J is TRBJ2-7; D remains ambiguous. V was shortened by 5 bases and J by 0 bases, with 17 bases between the two germline ends. The CDR3 is made up of 16 amino acids. Germline loops: CDR1 SGHAT, CDR2 FQNNGV. CDR3 in amino acids: CASSLTGLPSSYEQYF. The CDR3 nucleotides read TGTGCCAGCAGCCTTACTGGGCTCCCGAGCTCCTACGAGCAGTACTTC.

The chain links TRBV19 to TRBJ1-1; D is uncertain. Trimming took 3 bases from V and 1 from J, leaving 9 bases between them. CDR1 is LNHDA and CDR2 is SQIVND in the germline V gene (reference sequence). This CDR3 is built from 14 residues. The CDR3 DNA reads TGTGCCAGTAGTATGAATACAGAGAACACTGAAGCTTTCTTT. This translates into CASSMNTENTEAFF.

J is TRBJ1-1 and V is TRBV6-1; D gene uncertain. This CDR3 comprises 10 residues. The V end was cut by 5 bases, the J end by 7 bases, with 5 bases between. In germline, CDR1 is MNHNS, CDR2 SASEGT. The CDR3 loop reads CASSYFEAFF. CDR3 coding DNA: TGTGCCAGCAGTTACTTTGAAGCTTTCTTT.

V usage is TRBV11-3 and J usage is TRBJ1-1; D is possibly TRBD1 (5 bases). Per the germline V gene, CDR1 is SGHNT and CDR2 is YENEEA. The CDR3 runs 15 residues. The V gene lost 4 bases and the J gene lost 3 bases, with 15 bases spanning the gap. CDR3 DNA sequence: TGTGCCAGCAGCTCTTTTCGGGGCGTCGACACTGAAGCTTTCTTT. Protein product: CASSSFRGVDTEAFF.

For this clone: At one end, the junction sequence differs from germline, possibly due to a read error. The same CDR3 is also encoded by other DNA sequences in this sample. The V and J genes are TRBV29-1 and TRBJ1-2, with D unclear. The CDR3 extends over 10 amino acids. Germline CDR1 reads SQVTM; CDR2 reads ANQGSEA. The CDR3 bases are TGCAGCGTTCCTCCGTTAGGCTATACCTTC. It encodes CSVPPLGYTF.

This chain joins TRBV19 and TRBJ1-5, with 7 bases aligning to TRBD1. With 1 base clipped from V and 3 bases from J, the junction kept 12 bases outside the gene matches. The germline V gene encodes CDR1 LNHDA and CDR2 SQIVND (reference sequence). This CDR3 is 18 amino acids long. The CDR3 bases are TGTGCCAGTAGTATAGGAGTTGGGGGACAGAGCATCAATCAGCCCCAGCATTTT. It translates to CASSIGVGGQSINQPQHF.

Turning to this clone: The same CDR3 arises from other DNA sequences in this sample as well. This chain joins TRBV27 and TRBJ2-3; 11 positions match TRBD2. The germline gives CDR1 MNHEY, CDR2 SMNVEV (reference sequence). Trimming took 5 bases from V and 4 from J; bases not matched to a gene: 5. The CDR3 totals 15 residues. The CDR3, as DNA: TGTGCCAGCAGTCTACTAGCGGGAGATTCAGATACGCAGTATTTT. Translation: CASSLLAGDSDTQYF.

About this clone itself: Other DNA sequences in the same sample also yield this CDR3. The V and J genes are TRBV9 and TRBJ1-5, with D tentatively TRBD1 (5 bases). The CDR3 spans 14 residues. Trimming cost V 2 bases and J 1 base, with 7 bases left between them. Germline assignment: CDR1 SGDLS and CDR2 YYNGEE. CDR3 loop: CASSVGGSNQPQHF. For the CDR3, the DNA is TGTGCCAGCAGCGTGGGGGGGAGCAATCAGCCCCAGCATTTT. The full variable domain, its missing parts supplied by reference TRBV9 and TRBJ1-5, is DSGVTQTPKHLITATGQRVTLRCSPRSGDLSVYWYQQSLDQGLQFLIQYYNGEERAKGNILERFSAQQFPDLHSELNLSSLELGDSALYFCASSVGGSNQPQHFGDGTRLSIL.

There are a few counts of this clone. The sample carries other DNA sequences with the same CDR3. The chain recombines TRBV7-9 with TRBJ2-7, with TRBD2 identical over 7 bases. The CDR3 loop spans 13 amino acids. Germline V gene data show CDR1 as SEHNR and CDR2 as FQNEAQ (reference sequence). Unmatched junction bases numbered 1, after V lost 5 bases and J lost 0 bases. This CDR3 is CASSRTSSYEQYF. The CDR3 DNA reads TGTGCCAGCAGCCGGACTAGCTCCTACGAGCAGTACTTC.

The chain carries TRBV19 and TRBJ1-1; TRBD1 is a possible D gene (5 bases). Germline values: CDR1 LNHDA, CDR2 SQIVND (reference sequence). The CDR3 runs 13 residues. Deletions cut 8 bases from V and 0 bases from J, with 10 bases between. The CDR3 DNA sequence: TGTGCCAGTTACAACAGGCTGAACACTGAAGCTTTCTTT. This gives the protein CASYNRLNTEAFF.

The V call is TRBV27, the J call TRBJ2-5; D is unclear. CDR1 and CDR2 (germline): MNHEY, SMNVEV (reference sequence). The CDR3 spans 13 residues. V shed 2 bases and J shed 3 bases, with 7 bases lying between them. The CDR3 reads CASSLDIEETQYF. The CDR3 DNA reads TGTGCCAGCAGTTTAGATATTGAAGAGACCCAGTACTTC.

DNA of the CDR3: TGTGCCAGCCCCATGGGGGCAGAAAAGAGAGCCTATCAGCCCCAGCATTTT. This codes for CASPMGAEKRAYQPQHF. This chain uses TRBV9 with TRBJ1-5, with D possibly matching TRBD1 (6 bases). CDR3 length: 17 residues. Germline-derived CDR1 and CDR2 are SGDLS and YYNGEE. Trimming took 7 bases from V and 5 from J, leaving 25 bases between them.

The gene calls are TRBV18 and TRBJ2-1; the match to TRBD2 covers 9 bases. Germline loops: CDR1 KGHSH, CDR2 LQKENI. CDR3 length: 17 residues. V lost 0 bases to trimming and J lost 3 bases; unmatched junction nucleotides: 6. Written as DNA, the CDR3 is TGTGCCAGCTCACCACCGGCGCTAGCGGGACTCTACAATGAGCAGTTCTTC. This gives the protein CASSPPALAGLYNEQFF. Looking up the rest from reference TRBV18 and TRBJ2-1 gives the full variable domain: NAGVMQNPRHLVRRRGQEARLRCSPMKGHSHVYWYRQLPEEGLKFMVYLQKENIIDESGMPKERFSAEFPKEGPSILRIQQVVRGDSAAYFCASSPPALAGLYNEQFFGPGTRLTVL.